This TCR beta chain derives from a study of cytomegalovirus exposure and HLA in healthy donors. Comment on this clone: Its antigen remains unknown.

Whole-study findings and limits: For most TCR sequences rarity was the rule, although some public TCRs occurred in many donors. Most TCR beta V segments were productive about 87% or about 30% of the time in an earlier analysis. An apparent linkage of common viral pathogens to several of the most significant clusters emerged in a later analysis.

Germline V gene lookup returns CDR1 LNHDA and CDR2 SQIVND (reference sequence). This CDR3 comprises 16 residues. V lost 5 bases to trimming and J lost 3 bases, with 19 bases between them. The PCR had 60 Vbeta and 13 Jbeta primers. Using immunoSEQ multiplex PCR, the repertoire was profiled, and TCRdb retains in-frame clones only, with some absent. Of about 97,000 clones in the sample, about three quarters are singletons; the top ten hold around 3.5%. Material: PBMCs. This clonotype was obtained from a man aged 40-50 years in good health and CMV-seronegative. The chain has TRBV19 and TRBJ2-5, with a tentative D call TRBD1 (6 bases). CDR3 protein: CASSPWGRGDEETQYF. CDR3 nucleotides: TGTGCCAGTAGTCCGTGGGGCAGGGGAGATGAAGAGACCCAGTACTTC.